Following are 9 T cell receptor beta chains from one sample sequenced in a study of blood T cell repertoires in COVID-19. Produced via immunoSEQ multiplex PCR; TCRdb's table is partial and in-frame only. Found here are approximately 150,000 clones, 65% to 85% of them singletons; the top ten hold 17%. Sequenced material: peripheral blood. Source of these receptors: a woman aged 80 or over with acute or convalescent COVID-19.

The chain has TRBV7-9 and TRBJ2-2; 7 bases are a match to TRBD2. CDR1 SEHNR and CDR2 FQNEAQ come from the germline V gene (reference sequence). The CDR3 is 16 residues long. J was trimmed by 6 bases and V by 5 bases; bases with no gene match: 12. The DNA of the CDR3 is TGTGCCAGCAGCCCCTCTGCGGGGGTGGTATCCGGGGAGCTGTTTTTT. Its translation: CASSPSAGVVSGELFF.

The chain carries TRBV7-2 and TRBJ2-7; perhaps TRBD2 as D (5 bases). Germline V gene data show CDR1 as SGHTA and CDR2 as FQGNSA. V was pared by 5 bases and J by 5 bases, with 19 bases between. The CDR3 length is 15 residues. CDR3 DNA: TGTGCCAGCAGCCAAAACACTAACCCGGGAAACGAGCAGTACTTC. It yields the protein CASSQNTNPGNEQYF.

The gene calls are TRBV4-1 and TRBJ2-7, with D tentatively TRBD2 (7 bases). The CDR3 consists of 16 residues. V was trimmed by 4 bases and J by 4 bases, leaving 20 bases between them. The germline V gene encodes CDR1 MGHRA and CDR2 YSYEKL. The CDR3 DNA reads TGCGCCAGCAGCCGCCACTCGGGGGGCGAGAGTTACGAGCAGTACTTC. This translates into CASSRHSGGESYEQYF.

The chain uses TRBV30 and TRBJ1-2, with 7 bases that match TRBD1. Germline-derived CDR1 and CDR2 are GTSNPN and SVGIG (reference sequence). V shed 3 bases and J 2 bases; nucleotides not matched to a gene: 0. The CDR3 loop spans 12 amino acids. The chain's CDR3 is CAWRQGNYGYTF. CDR3 in DNA: TGTGCCTGGAGACAGGGGAACTATGGCTACACCTTC.

The chain uses TRBV30 and TRBJ2-1; 12 bases line up with TRBD2. CDR3 size: 17 residues. Germline CDR1 and CDR2: GTSNPN and SVGIG (reference sequence). The V segment lost 8 bases and the J segment 0 bases; nucleotides outside the gene matches: 11. This CDR3 reads CARLTSGGGSSYNEQFF. The CDR3 coding sequence is TGTGCCCGATTGACTAGCGGGGGCGGAAGCTCCTACAATGAGCAGTTCTTC.

The chain uses TRBV4-3 and TRBJ2-5; no definite D call. CDR1 is LGHNA and CDR2 is YSLEER in the germline V gene. V was shortened by 0 bases and J by 2 bases, with 10 bases between the two germline ends. This CDR3 comprises 15 residues. CDR3 loop: CASSQEVNRQETQYF. CDR3 sequence (DNA): TGCGCCAGCAGCCAAGAAGTCAACAGACAAGAGACCCAGTACTTC.

V usage is TRBV6-1 and J usage is TRBJ2-3; no definite D call. Germline-derived CDR1 and CDR2 are MNHNS and SASEGT. V was cut by 1 base and J by 1 base, with 9 bases left in between. CDR3 length: 15 amino acids. The CDR3: CASSEVTLRTDTQYF. The CDR3 region has the DNA TGTGCCAGCAGTGAAGTGACACTCCGCACAGATACGCAGTATTTT.

This clone came up many times. This chain joins TRBV10-2 and TRBJ2-7, with 8 nucleotides matching TRBD2. The CDR3 contains 14 residues. The germline CDR1 and CDR2 sequences are WSHSY and SAAADI. With V trimmed by 6 bases and J by 6 bases, 10 bases remained unmatched. CDR3 nucleotides: TGCGCCAGCAGGAACATAGCGGGACTTGGCGAGCAGTACTTC. Translated: CASRNIAGLGEQYF.

CDR3 sequence: CASSHRGAGSPLHF. The CDR3 DNA reads TGTGCCAGCAGCCATCGGGGGGCTGGTTCACCCCTCCACTTT. The J gene is TRBJ1-6, the V gene TRBV3-1 (or the pseudogene TRBV3-2), with D perhaps TRBD1 (6 bases). Germline V gene sequence: CDR1 LGHDT, CDR2 YNNKEL (reference sequence). The CDR3 is 14 residues long. V was trimmed by 3 bases and J by 9 bases, leaving 12 bases between them.